Following are 27 T cell receptor beta chains from one sample sequenced in a study of cytomegalovirus exposure and HLA in healthy donors. Libraries were prepared by immunoSEQ multiplex PCR; TCRdb keeps only in-frame clonotypes and omits some of them. The repertoire has 150,000 to 200,000 clones, about four fifths of them found once; the top ten carry approximately 10%. The sequencing sample was made of PBMCs. Receptors originate from a man aged 25 to 45 in good health and CMV-seropositive.

V usage is TRBV11-2 and J usage is TRBJ2-7, with 8 bases lining up with TRBD1. This CDR3 is 16 amino acids long. The germline V gene encodes CDR1 SGHAT and CDR2 FQNNGV. J was trimmed by 2 bases and V by 6 bases; bases with no gene match: 12. Here the CDR3 DNA reads TGTGCCAGCAGTAAAACTCGCGGACAGGGACCCTACGAGCAGTACTTC. It translates to CASSKTRGQGPYEQYF.

The genes are TRBV19 and TRBJ1-1; D gene unclear. The CDR3 sequence is 14 residues long. Germline V gene sequence: CDR1 LNHDA, CDR2 SQIVND (reference sequence). V was pared by 6 bases and J by 1 base, with 12 bases between. The chain's CDR3 is CASRAGLENTEAFF. The CDR3, as DNA: TGTGCCAGTAGAGCGGGTCTGGAGAACACTGAAGCTTTCTTT.

This clone appeared a single time. V usage is TRBV11-2 and J usage is TRBJ1-2; 10 bases match TRBD1. Germline-derived CDR1 and CDR2 are SGHAT and FQNNGV. There are 16 residues in the CDR3. After removal of 0 bases from V and 4 bases from J, the junction contained 5 bases not matched to a gene. CDR3 in amino acids: CASSLEGTGDFYGYTF. The CDR3 nucleotides are TGTGCCAGCAGCTTAGAGGGGACAGGGGATTTCTATGGCTACACCTTC. Using reference TRBV11-2 and TRBJ1-2 for the parts outside the CDR3, the full variable domain is EAGVAQSPRYKIIEKRQSVAFWCNPISGHATLYWYQQILGQGPKLLIQFQNNGVVDDSQLPKDRFSAERLKGVDSTLKIQPAKLEDSAVYLCASSLEGTGDFYGYTFGSGTRLTVV.

The V call is TRBV9, the J call TRBJ1-5; D gene unclear. Trimming removed 0 bases at V and 4 bases at J, with 11 bases between. This CDR3 spans 15 amino acids. Germline V gene data show CDR1 as SGDLS and CDR2 as YYNGEE. The chain's CDR3 is CASSVGTEENQPQHF. The DNA of the CDR3 is TGTGCCAGCAGCGTAGGTACGGAGGAAAATCAGCCCCAGCATTTT.

The chain recombines TRBV5-1 with TRBJ2-1; 13 nucleotides align to TRBD2. Germline V gene data show CDR1 as SGHRS and CDR2 as YFSETQ. V lost 3 bases, J lost 8 bases, and 11 bases stayed unmatched. This CDR3 is 17 amino acids long. In nucleotides, the CDR3 is TGCGCCAGCAGCTCGACGAGTACGGGACTAGCGGGACATGAGCAGTTCTTC. This translates into CASSSTSTGLAGHEQFF.

The chain joins TRBV7-3 to TRBJ2-1, with TRBD2 matching 8 bases. Trimming at V came to 5 bases and at J to 6 bases, leaving 3 bases not matched to a gene. CDR1 and CDR2 (germline): SGHTA, FQGTGA. CDR3 length equals 13 residues. In nucleotides, the CDR3 is TGTGCCAGCAGCACCGGGACTAGCAATGAGCAGTTCTTC. Its protein is CASSTGTSNEQFF. The full variable domain, with the rest looked up from reference TRBV7-3 and TRBJ2-1, is GAGVSQTPSNKVTEKGKYVELRCDPISGHTALYWYRQSLGQGPEFLIYFQGTGAADDSGLPNDRFFAVRPEGSVSTLKIQRTERGDSAVYLCASSTGTSNEQFFGPGTRLTVL.

V usage is TRBV6-5 and J usage is TRBJ1-5, with TRBD1 identical over 8 bases. Per the germline V gene, CDR1 is MNHEY and CDR2 is SVGAGI. V shed 6 bases and J 5 bases; nucleotides not matched to a gene: 6. CDR3 length equals 14 residues. Here the CDR3 reads CASRYGTGDQPQHF. CDR3 sequence (DNA): TGTGCCAGCAGATATGGGACAGGTGATCAGCCCCAGCATTTT.

V is TRBV28 and J is TRBJ1-2, with 9 positions matching TRBD1. Losses at the gene ends were 5 bases for V and 5 bases for J; bases not matched to a gene: 9. The germline V gene encodes CDR1 MDHEN and CDR2 SYDVKM. This CDR3 is 15 amino acids long. CDR3 in amino acids: CASSIQGAVWYGYTF. In DNA, the CDR3 is TGTGCCAGCAGTATACAGGGGGCAGTTTGGTATGGCTACACCTTC.

The CDR3 coding sequence is TGTGCCAGCAGCATAGACATGAACACTGAAGCTTTCTTT. Its translation: CASSIDMNTEAFF. This sequence joins TRBV6-1 and TRBJ1-1; D remains ambiguous. V was clipped by 6 bases and J by 0 bases, with 8 bases between them. Looked up from germline, CDR1 is MNHNS and CDR2 is SASEGT. There are 13 residues in the CDR3.

V and J are TRBV28 and TRBJ1-5, with D possibly TRBD1 on 6 matching bases. Germline CDR1 MDHEN, CDR2 SYDVKM. V was pared by 1 base and J by 1 base, with 14 bases between. The CDR3 extends over 17 amino acids. The CDR3 spells CASSLYWGTGSNQPQHF. In DNA form, the CDR3 reads TGTGCCAGCAGTTTATACTGGGGAACAGGGAGCAATCAGCCCCAGCATTTT. The full variable domain, with the rest looked up from reference TRBV28 and TRBJ1-5, is DVKVTQSSRYLVKRTGEKVFLECVQDMDHENMFWYRQDPGLGLRLIYFSYDVKMKEKGDIPEGYSVSREKKERFSLILESASTNQTSMYLCASSLYWGTGSNQPQHFGDGTRLSIL.

V usage is TRBV19 and J usage is TRBJ2-5, with 8 bases fitting TRBD2. Germline values: CDR1 LNHDA, CDR2 SQIVND (reference sequence). The CDR3 is 18 amino acids. Trimming removed 0 bases from V and 4 bases from J; junction bases left unmatched: 13. The CDR3 protein is CASSIDHGAGVLGETQYF. The CDR3 nucleotides are TGTGCCAGTAGTATAGATCACGGAGCGGGAGTACTTGGAGAGACCCAGTACTTC.

This chain connects TRBV5-1 to TRBJ2-3, with D perhaps TRBD2 (5 bases). V shed 2 bases and J shed 6 bases, with 13 bases lying between them. CDR1 is SGHRS and CDR2 is YFSETQ in the germline V gene. The CDR3 is made up of 14 amino acids. The CDR3 protein is CASSFRVSGDTQYF. In DNA form, the CDR3 reads TGCGCCAGCAGCTTCCGGGTCTCGGGGGATACGCAGTATTTT.

For the CDR3, the DNA is TGTGCCAGCAGGCCGTCTAGGAATCAAGTCACAGATACGCAGTATTTT. Its protein product is CASRPSRNQVTDTQYF. V gene TRBV4-2 combines with J gene TRBJ2-3; D remains unclear. CDR3 length: 16 amino acids. Trimming pared 6 bases from V and 2 bases from J, leaving 18 bases between. Per germline, CDR1 LGHNA and CDR2 YNFKEQ.

This chain connects TRBV7-2 to TRBJ1-1, with D hard to call. The V end lost 5 bases, the J end lost 0 bases, and 25 bases lay between the germline ends. This CDR3 spans 19 amino acids. Germline V gene lookup returns CDR1 SGHTA and CDR2 FQGNSA. The CDR3 region has the DNA TGTGCCAGCAGCAAAGACGGACTTACCTTTAACATCATGAACACTGAAGCTTTCTTT. Amino acids: CASSKDGLTFNIMNTEAFF.

The chain employs TRBV5-1 and TRBJ2-2, with a tentative D call TRBD1 (5 bases). The CDR3 sequence is 14 residues long. Trimming removed 0 bases from V and 6 bases from J, with 9 bases in between. Germline V lookup: CDR1 SGHRS, CDR2 YFSETQ. The CDR3 loop is CASSLDRLAGELFF. The CDR3 DNA reads TGCGCCAGCAGCTTGGACAGGTTGGCCGGGGAGCTGTTTTTT.

The rearrangement joins TRBV30 to TRBJ2-5; D unclear. This CDR3 comprises 13 residues. CDR1 and CDR2 from the germline V gene are GTSNPN and SVGIG (reference sequence). V was pared by 1 base and J by 2 bases, with 8 bases between. The CDR3 region is CAWSANLQETQYF. The CDR3 DNA follows: TGTGCCTGGAGTGCTAACTTACAAGAGACCCAGTACTTC.

The chain links TRBV9 to TRBJ2-5, with D maybe TRBD1 (6 bases). The CDR3 is 15 amino acids. CDR1 is SGDLS and CDR2 is YYNGEE in the germline V gene. V was shortened by 0 bases and J by 4 bases, with 13 bases between the two germline ends. Here the CDR3 DNA reads TGTGCCAGCAGCGTAGTAGGGGGTTCGGGAGAGACCCAGTACTTC. It is translated as CASSVVGGSGETQYF. The variable domain in full, with the rest retrieved from reference TRBV9 and TRBJ2-5, is DSGVTQTPKHLITATGQRVTLRCSPRSGDLSVYWYQQSLDQGLQFLIQYYNGEERAKGNILERFSAQQFPDLHSELNLSSLELGDSALYFCASSVVGGSGETQYFGPGTRLLVL.

The chain uses TRBV29-1 and TRBJ2-3, with TRBD2 matching 9 bases. This CDR3 spans 14 amino acids. Germline loops: CDR1 SQVTM, CDR2 ANQGSEA. After removal of 8 bases from V and 1 base from J, the junction contained 7 bases not matched to a gene. The CDR3 nucleotides read TGCAGCTCCGGCGGGGGGGTGGGCACAGATACGCAGTATTTT. As protein: CSSGGGVGTDTQYF.

The V call is TRBV6-5, the J call TRBJ2-7, with 11 bases matching TRBD1. This CDR3 region has 14 residues. CDR1 and CDR2 (germline): MNHEY, SVGAGI. With 6 bases clipped from V and 3 bases from J, the junction kept 4 bases outside the gene matches. The CDR3, as DNA: TGTGCCAGCAGCACCGGGACAGGGGGCTACGAGCAGTACTTC. Protein: CASSTGTGGYEQYF.

DNA for the CDR3: TGTGCCAGCAGCATCCGACAGACGCTAGCCAAAAACATTCAGTACTTC. The encoded protein is CASSIRQTLAKNIQYF. The chain employs TRBV7-2 and TRBJ2-4; D is possibly TRBD1 (5 bases). The CDR3 has 16 residues. Trimming took off 5 bases at V and 0 bases at J, with 14 bases between the two ends. Germline lookup yields CDR1 SGHTA and CDR2 FQGNSA.

This clone was seen just once. The rearrangement uses TRBV4-2 and TRBJ1-2; no clear D. This CDR3 is 16 amino acids long. The germline V gene has CDR1 LGHNA and CDR2 YNFKEQ. The V and J ends lost 0 bases and 6 bases respectively, with 17 bases between them. The CDR3 loop reads CASSQDLVSRGHGYTF. CDR3 coding DNA: TGTGCCAGCAGCCAAGATCTCGTGAGCAGAGGGCATGGCTACACCTTC.

A remark on this clone: This CDR3 is also generated by other DNA sequences in the sample. The chain uses TRBV6-5 and TRBJ2-7; TRBD1 matches 10 bases. CDR1 MNHEY and CDR2 SVGAGI come from the germline V gene. The CDR3 is made up of 14 amino acids. V shed 6 bases and J 1 base; nucleotides not matched to a gene: 3. This CDR3 reads CASRRDRGSYEQYF. In nucleotides, the CDR3 is TGTGCCAGCAGACGGGACAGGGGTTCCTACGAGCAGTACTTC.

The chain has TRBV20-1 and TRBJ2-5; a possible D gene is TRBD2 (6 bases). The length of the CDR3 is 11 residues. Germline loops: CDR1 DFQATT, CDR2 SNEGSKA (reference sequence). CDR3 sequence reads: CASQEGKTQYF. CDR3 sequence (DNA): TGCGCCTCACAGGAGGGAAAGACCCAGTACTTC.

The rearrangement links TRBV6-5 to TRBJ2-7; no firm D call. Trimming pared 5 bases from V and 3 bases from J, leaving 5 bases between. Germline V gene sequence: CDR1 MNHEY, CDR2 SVGAGI. The CDR3 loop spans 11 amino acids. The CDR3 DNA sequence: TGTGCCAGCAGTACGGGCTACGAGCAGTACTTC. Translated, it gives CASSTGYEQYF.

This clone showed up just a few times. The chain has TRBV30 and TRBJ1-4, with a weak D call TRBD1 (5 bases). The CDR3 spans 14 residues. Germline V gives CDR1 GTSNPN, CDR2 SVGIG (reference sequence). V dropped 1 base and J dropped 3 bases, with 9 bases sitting between them. The chain's CDR3 is CAWSERQPNEKLFF. CDR3 DNA sequence: TGTGCCTGGAGTGAAAGACAGCCTAATGAAAAACTGTTTTTT.

This clone was seen a handful of times. The J gene is TRBJ1-2, the V gene TRBV16, with D possibly matching TRBD1 (5 bases). Germline loops: CDR1 KGHSY, CDR2 FQNENV. The CDR3 runs 15 residues. Trimming shortened V by 0 bases and J by 2 bases, and 10 bases separated the two germline ends. The DNA of the CDR3 is TGTGCCAGCAGCCAATCGCAGGGAAAGAACTATGGCTACACCTTC. Amino acids: CASSQSQGKNYGYTF.

This chain connects TRBV4-1 to TRBJ2-1, with a possible D match to TRBD1 (7 bases). Germline V gene sequence: CDR1 MGHRA, CDR2 YSYEKL. Trimming shortened V by 5 bases and J by 4 bases, and 21 bases separated the two germline ends. The CDR3 contains 17 residues. The CDR3 sequence is CASSFIVRGALYNEQFF. The CDR3 nucleotides read TGCGCCAGCAGCTTCATTGTCAGGGGGGCTTTATACAATGAGCAGTTCTTC.